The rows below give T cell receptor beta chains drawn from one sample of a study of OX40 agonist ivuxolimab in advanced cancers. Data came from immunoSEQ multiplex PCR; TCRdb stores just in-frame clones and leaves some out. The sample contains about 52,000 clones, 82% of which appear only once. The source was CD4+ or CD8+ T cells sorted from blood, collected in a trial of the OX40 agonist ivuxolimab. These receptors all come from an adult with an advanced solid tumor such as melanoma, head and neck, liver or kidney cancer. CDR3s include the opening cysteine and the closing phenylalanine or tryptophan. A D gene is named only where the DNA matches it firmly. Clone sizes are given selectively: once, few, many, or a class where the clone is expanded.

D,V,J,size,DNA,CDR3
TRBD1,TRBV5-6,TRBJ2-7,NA,TGTGCCAGCAGCTTGGATCCGACAGGGGGCTACGAGCAGTACTTC,CASSLDPTGGYEQYF
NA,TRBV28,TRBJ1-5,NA,TGTGCCAGCAGTTTGGGGCAAAATCAGCCCCAGCATTTT,CASSLGQNQPQHF
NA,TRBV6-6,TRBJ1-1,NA,TGTGCCAGCAGTTGGATGAGGGACACTGAAGCTTTCTTT,CASSWMRDTEAFF
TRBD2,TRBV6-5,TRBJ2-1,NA,TGTGCCAGCAGCCAACTAGCGGGGGGGTACAATGAGCAGTTCTTC,CASSQLAGGYNEQFF
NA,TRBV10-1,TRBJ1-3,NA,TGCGCCAGCAGTGAAGTACGAGGGCCCAGGCCCGGAAACACCATATATTTT,CASSEVRGPRPGNTIYF
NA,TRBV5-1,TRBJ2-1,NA,TGCGCCAGCAGCAAGGACTTTCATAATGAGCAGTTCTTC,CASSKDFHNEQFF
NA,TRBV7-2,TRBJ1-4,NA,TGTGCCAGCAGCAAACAGAGTCGTAATGAAAAACTGTTTTTT,CASSKQSRNEKLFF
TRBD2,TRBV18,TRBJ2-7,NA,TGTGCCAGCTCACTAACCGGGACTAGCGGGGGCTACGAGCAGTACTTC,CASSLTGTSGGYEQYF
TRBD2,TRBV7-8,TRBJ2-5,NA,TGTGCCAGCAGCTTGGGACTAGTCGGGGAGACCCAGTACTTC,CASSLGLVGETQYF
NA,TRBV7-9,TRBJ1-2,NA,TGTGCCAGCAGCTTAGGGGTCTCGTCGGCTGGGGACTATGGCTACACCTTC,CASSLGVSSAGDYGYTF
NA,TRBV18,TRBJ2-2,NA,TGTGCCAGCTCACCCGGGGGGCTGAACACCGGGGAGCTGTTTTTT,CASSPGGLNTGELFF
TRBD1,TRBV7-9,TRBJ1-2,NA,TGTGCCAGCAGCTCGGGACAGCCAAAGTACTATGGCTACACCTTC,CASSSGQPKYYGYTF
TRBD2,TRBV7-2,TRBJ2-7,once,TGTGCCAGCAGCTTTTTGGCTAGCGGGGGGCTCTACGAGCAGTACTTC,CASSFLASGGLYEQYF
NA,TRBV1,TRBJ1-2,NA,TGCACCAGCAGCCCCAAGATAACTGACAGGGGCGCTATCTATGGCTACACCTTC,CTSSPKITDRGAIYGYTF
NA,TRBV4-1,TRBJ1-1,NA,TGCGCCAGCAGCCCGGGACTCCAGACGTTCCGGAACACTGAAGCTTTCTTT,CASSPGLQTFRNTEAFF
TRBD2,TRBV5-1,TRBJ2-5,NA,TGCGCCAGCAGCTTCAGACTAGCGGGGGGGATCCAAGAGACCCAGTACTTC,CASSFRLAGGIQETQYF
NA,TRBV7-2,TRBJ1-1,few,TGTGCCAGCCAAGCAGGGGTAAACACTGAAGCTTTCTTT,CASQAGVNTEAFF
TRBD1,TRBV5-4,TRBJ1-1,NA,TGTGCCAGCAGCTTGGAGGGGGCCAGGGGTAGCACTGAAGCTTTCTTT,CASSLEGARGSTEAFF
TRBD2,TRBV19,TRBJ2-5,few,TGTGCCAGTAGTCTCGGGGCGGGACTAGCCGAAGAGACCCAGTACTTC,CASSLGAGLAEETQYF
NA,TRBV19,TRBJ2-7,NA,TGTGCCAGTAGTATGCAAGCTTCCGACTACGAGCAGTACTTC,CASSMQASDYEQYF
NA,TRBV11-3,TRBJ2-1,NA,TGTGCCAGCACTCTACCGGCTAGATCGGACAATGAGCAGTTCTTC,CASTLPARSDNEQFF
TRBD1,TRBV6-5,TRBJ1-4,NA,TGTGCCAGCAGTAACAGGGGGGATAATGAAAAACTGTTTTTT,CASSNRGDNEKLFF
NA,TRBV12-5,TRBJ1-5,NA,TGTGCTAGTGGCTGTCCTAAAACAGGGAGGTGGAATCAGCCCCAGCATTTT,CASGCPKTGRWNQPQHF
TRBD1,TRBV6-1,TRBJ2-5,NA,TGTGCCAGCAGTGTCCGCCGGGACAGGCTAGGCGAGACCCAGTACTTC,CASSVRRDRLGETQYF
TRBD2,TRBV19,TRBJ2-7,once,TGTGCCAGTAGTATTCGGGAGGGGAGCGTAAACGAGCAGTACTTC,CASSIREGSVNEQYF
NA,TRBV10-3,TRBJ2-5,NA,TGTGCCATCAGCCCCATACGGGGCGGCCAAGAGACCCAGTACTTC,CAISPIRGGQETQYF
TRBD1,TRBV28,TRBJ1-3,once,TGTGCCAGTGCGGAGGGGACAGGTCGGCCTGGAAACACCATATATTTT,CASAEGTGRPGNTIYF
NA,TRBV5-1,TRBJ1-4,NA,TGCGCCAGCAGCTCTACCGGGGTCTCTAATGAAAAACTGTTTTTT,CASSSTGVSNEKLFF
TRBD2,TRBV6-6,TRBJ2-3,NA,TGTGCCAGCAGCCCCGGACTAGCGGGGGTGGATACGCAGTATTTT,CASSPGLAGVDTQYF
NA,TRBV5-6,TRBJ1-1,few,TGTGCCAGCAGCTTTTACTCTGGAGTAGCTTTCTTT,CASSFYSGVAFF
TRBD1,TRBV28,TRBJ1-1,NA,TGTGCCAGCAGTGGACAGGGCATGAACACTGAAGCTTTCTTT,CASSGQGMNTEAFF
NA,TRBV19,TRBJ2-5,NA,TGTGCCAGTAGTTTAGAAGGAGAGACCCAGTACTTC,CASSLEGETQYF
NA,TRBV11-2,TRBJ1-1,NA,TGTGCCAGCAGCCTCGGCGCAAGTTGGACTGAAGCTTTCTTT,CASSLGASWTEAFF
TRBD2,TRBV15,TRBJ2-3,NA,TGTGCCACCAGCAGTCGTCGGGGGGGCTTTATCGACTCCACAGATACGCAGTATTTT,CATSSRRGGFIDSTDTQYF
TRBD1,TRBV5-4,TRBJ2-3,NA,TGTGCCAGCAGCTATCAGGGGGCGCTGACAGATACGCAGTATTTT,CASSYQGALTDTQYF
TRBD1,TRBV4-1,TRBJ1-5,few,TGCGCCAGCAGCCGGGGACAGGGATTAAGCAATCAGCCCCAGCATTTT,CASSRGQGLSNQPQHF
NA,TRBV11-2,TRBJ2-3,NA,TGTGCCAGCAGCTCCACTACACGCACAGATACGCAGTATTTT,CASSSTTRTDTQYF
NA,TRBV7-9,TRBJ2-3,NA,TGTGCCAGCAGCCTGCACAACACAGATACGCAGTATTTT,CASSLHNTDTQYF
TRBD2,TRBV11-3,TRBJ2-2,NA,TGTGCCAGCAGCCCGGGACTACCGTACACCGGGGAGCTGTTTTTT,CASSPGLPYTGELFF
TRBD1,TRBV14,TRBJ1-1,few,TGTGCCAGCAGCCAAGGGGGGACAGCTCTAAACACTGAAGCTTTCTTT,CASSQGGTALNTEAFF
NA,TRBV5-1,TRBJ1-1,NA,TGCGCCAGCAGCACGGGGACGGCCAACACTGAAGCTTTCTTT,CASSTGTANTEAFF
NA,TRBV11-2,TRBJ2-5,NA,TGTGCCAGCAGCCCCGACCAGTTCGGAGAGACCCAGTACTTC,CASSPDQFGETQYF
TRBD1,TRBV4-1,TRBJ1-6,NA,TGCGCCAGCAGCCAAGTCGGACAGGGGTATTTGGGTCGATCACCCCTCCACTTT,CASSQVGQGYLGRSPLHF
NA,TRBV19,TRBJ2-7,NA,TGTGCCAGTAGCCCCCCGATCACGGGGCACGAGCAGTACTTC,CASSPPITGHEQYF
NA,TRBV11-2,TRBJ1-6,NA,TGTGCCAGCAGCTTATCTAATTCACCCCTCCACTTT,CASSLSNSPLHF
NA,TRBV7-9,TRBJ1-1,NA,TGTGCCAGCAGCGTCTCTTTGGCTGGGGTAACTGAAGCTTTCTTT,CASSVSLAGVTEAFF
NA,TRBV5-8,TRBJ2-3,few,TGTGCCAGCAGCTTGGCCGGGACAGATACGCAGTATTTT,CASSLAGTDTQYF
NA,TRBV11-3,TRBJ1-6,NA,TGTGCCAGCAGCTTAGAAACTAGCAATTCACCCCTCCACTTT,CASSLETSNSPLHF
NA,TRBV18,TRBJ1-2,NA,TGTGCCAGCTCACCAAAAGAGGATGGCTACACCTTC,CASSPKEDGYTF
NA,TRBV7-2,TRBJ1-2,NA,TGTGCCAGCAGCTTAGAGACAGGAAGCTACACCTTC,CASSLETGSYTF
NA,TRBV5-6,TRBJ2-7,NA,TGTGCCAGCAGCTCCTTCTCCTACGAGCAGTACTTC,CASSSFSYEQYF